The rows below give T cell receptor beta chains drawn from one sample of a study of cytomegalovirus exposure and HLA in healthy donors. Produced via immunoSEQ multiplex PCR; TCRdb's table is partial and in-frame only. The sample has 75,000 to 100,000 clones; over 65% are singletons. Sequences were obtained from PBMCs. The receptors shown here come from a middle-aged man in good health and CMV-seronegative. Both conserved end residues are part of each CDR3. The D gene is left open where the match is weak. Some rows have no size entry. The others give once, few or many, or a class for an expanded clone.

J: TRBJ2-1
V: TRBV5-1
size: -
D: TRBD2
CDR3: CASSSSGGYNEQFF
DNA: TGCGCCAGCAGCTCTAGCGGGGGGTACAATGAGCAGTTCTTC

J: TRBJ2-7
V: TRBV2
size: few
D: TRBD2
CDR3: CASSEGRGGPYEQYF
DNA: TGTGCCAGCAGTGAAGGACGGGGGGGCCCCTACGAGCAGTACTTC

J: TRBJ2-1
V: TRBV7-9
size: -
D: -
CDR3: CASSLVSSGNNEQFF
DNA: TGTGCCAGCAGCTTAGTTTCTTCAGGGAACAATGAGCAGTTCTTC

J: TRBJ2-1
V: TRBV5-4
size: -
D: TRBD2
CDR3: CASSWGGLAGVNNEQFF
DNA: TGTGCCAGCAGCTGGGGGGGACTAGCGGGAGTCAACAATGAGCAGTTCTTC

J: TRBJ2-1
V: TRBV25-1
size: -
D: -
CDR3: CASIDSRIGEQFF
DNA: TGTGCCAGCATCGACAGTCGTATAGGTGAGCAGTTCTTC

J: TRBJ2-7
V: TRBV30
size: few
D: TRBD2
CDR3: CAWTSGSYEQYF
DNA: TGTGCCTGGACTAGCGGGAGCTACGAGCAGTACTTC

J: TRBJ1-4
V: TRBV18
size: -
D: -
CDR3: CASTPGLTNEKLFF
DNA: TGTGCCAGCACCCCAGGGTTGACTAATGAAAAACTGTTTTTT

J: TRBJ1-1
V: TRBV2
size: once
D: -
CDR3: CASCREVNTEAFF
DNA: TGTGCCAGCTGCAGGGAGGTGAACACTGAAGCTTTCTTT

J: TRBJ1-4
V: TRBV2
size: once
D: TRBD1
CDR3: CATYRTGGNEKLFF
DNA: TGTGCCACCTACAGGACAGGGGGCAATGAAAAACTGTTTTTT

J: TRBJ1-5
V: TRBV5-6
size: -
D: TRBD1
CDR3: CASSLGTGGGQPQHF
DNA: TGTGCCAGCAGCTTGGGGACAGGGGGCGGACAGCCCCAGCATTTT

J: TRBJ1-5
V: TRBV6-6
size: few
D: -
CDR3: CASSLLDNQPQHF
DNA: TGTGCCAGCAGCCTATTAGACAATCAGCCCCAGCATTTT

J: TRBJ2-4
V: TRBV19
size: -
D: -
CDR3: CASLGRQDQAKNIQYF
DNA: TGTGCCAGTTTGGGGAGACAGGACCAAGCCAAAAACATTCAGTACTTC

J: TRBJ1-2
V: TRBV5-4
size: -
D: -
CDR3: CASSPGRGGYGYTF
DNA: TGTGCCAGCAGCCCGGGCCGGGGGGGCTATGGCTACACCTTC

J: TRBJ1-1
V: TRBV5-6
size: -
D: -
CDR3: CASGQQGVPEAFF
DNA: TGTGCCAGCGGACAACAGGGTGTGCCTGAAGCTTTCTTT

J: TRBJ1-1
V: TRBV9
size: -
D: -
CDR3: CASSVGWGQFTEAFF
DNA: TGTGCCAGCAGCGTAGGCTGGGGGCAGTTCACTGAAGCTTTCTTT

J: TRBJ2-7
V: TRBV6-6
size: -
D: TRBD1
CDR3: CASSKPGTGSYEQYF
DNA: TGTGCCAGCAGCAAACCCGGGACAGGGTCCTACGAGCAGTACTTC

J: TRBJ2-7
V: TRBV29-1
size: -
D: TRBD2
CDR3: CSVSGLAGSFSYEQYF
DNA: TGCAGCGTGTCGGGACTAGCGGGGTCCTTTTCCTACGAGCAGTACTTC

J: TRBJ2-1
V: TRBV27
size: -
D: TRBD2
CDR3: CASSSGGRLGNEQFF
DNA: TGTGCCAGCAGTTCGGGCGGGAGGTTAGGCAATGAGCAGTTCTTC

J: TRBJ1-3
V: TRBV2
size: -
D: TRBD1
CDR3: CAAHSDRGQPSGNTIYF
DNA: TGTGCCGCACATTCCGACAGGGGACAGCCCTCTGGAAACACCATATATTTT

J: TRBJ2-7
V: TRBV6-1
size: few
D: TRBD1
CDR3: CASSEAGDSSYEQYF
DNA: TGTGCCAGCAGTGAAGCAGGGGACAGCTCCTACGAGCAGTACTTC

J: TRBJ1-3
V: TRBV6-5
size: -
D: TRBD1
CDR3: CASSRDRENTIYF
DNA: TGTGCCAGCAGCCGGGACAGGGAGAACACCATATATTTT

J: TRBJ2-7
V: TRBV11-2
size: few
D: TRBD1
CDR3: CASSLAPGQLTHF
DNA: TGTGCCAGCAGCTTAGCCCCGGGACAGCTAACCCACTTC

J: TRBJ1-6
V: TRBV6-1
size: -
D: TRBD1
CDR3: CASTVGGSPLHF
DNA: TGTGCCAGCACTGTAGGGGGCTCACCCCTCCACTTT

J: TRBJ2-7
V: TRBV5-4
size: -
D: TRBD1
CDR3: CASSWGQGEAYEQYF
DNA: TGTGCCAGCAGCTGGGGACAGGGGGAAGCCTACGAGCAGTACTTC

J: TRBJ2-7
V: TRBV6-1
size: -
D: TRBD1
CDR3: CASRDRGYEQYF
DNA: TGTGCCAGCAGGGACAGGGGGTACGAGCAGTACTTC